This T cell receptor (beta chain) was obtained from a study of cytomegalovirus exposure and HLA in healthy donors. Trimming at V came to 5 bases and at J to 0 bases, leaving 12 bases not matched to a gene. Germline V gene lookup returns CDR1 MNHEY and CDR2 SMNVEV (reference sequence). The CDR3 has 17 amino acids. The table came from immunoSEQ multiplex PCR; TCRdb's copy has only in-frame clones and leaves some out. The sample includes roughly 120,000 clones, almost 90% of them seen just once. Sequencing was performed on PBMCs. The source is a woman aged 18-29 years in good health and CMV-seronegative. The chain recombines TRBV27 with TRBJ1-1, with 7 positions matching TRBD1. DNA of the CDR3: TGTGCCAGCAGTCCAGCCGCAGGGGGGATGGTGAACACTGAAGCTTTCTTT. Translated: CASSPAAGGMVNTEAFF.